Below, 7 T cell receptor beta chains from the same sample are listed, as sequenced in a study of vaccination and CD4 T cells after COVID-19. The study sequenced cultured CD4+ T cell DNA using the Oncomine TCR Beta short-read assay. TCRdb analysed the PCR reads with MiXCR anew, one entry per CDR3 protein. The sample yields approximately 12,000 distinct CDR3 sequences, 55% to 70% seen once. Their antigens are not known. Treatment reported: roughly 10-day PBMC culture with coronavirus spike peptide pools or control peptides (ViraFEST assay). The sequencing used CD4+ T cells from blood, cultured in vitro, collected before SARS-CoV-2 vaccination. Every receptor here comes from a human donor who had recovered from COVID-19.

The V call is TRBV7-9, the J call TRBJ1-3, with a tentative D call TRBD1 (5 bases). Germline lookup yields CDR1 SEHNR and CDR2 FQNEAQ (reference sequence). The CDR3 spans 13 residues. V was clipped by 8 bases and J by 0 bases, with 8 bases between them. The CDR3 spells CASRGDSGNTIYF. The CDR3, as DNA: TGTGCCAGCCGGGGGGACTCTGGAAACACCATATATTTT.

This clonotype has only one observation. V is TRBV19 and J is TRBJ2-1, with D possibly matching TRBD2 (7 bases). The germline CDR1 and CDR2 sequences are LNHDA and SQIVND (reference sequence). Between the trimmed V and J ends, which lost 8 bases and 9 bases, there was a span of 20 bases. The CDR3 spans 14 residues. The CDR3 DNA reads as TGTGCCAGTTGGGCTAGCGGTGGAGGGGGTGAGCAGTTCTTC. As protein: CASWASGGGGEQFF.

The chain links TRBV5-4 to TRBJ2-7, with D possibly being TRBD1 or TRBD2 (5 bases each). V gave up 0 bases and J gave up 2 bases, with 9 bases separating them. The CDR3 consists of 14 residues. Looked up from germline, CDR1 is SGHNT and CDR2 is YYREEE (reference sequence). In DNA, the CDR3 is TGTGCCAGCAGCTTGGCAGGGACCCCCTACGAGCAGTACTTC. It specifies CASSLAGTPYEQYF.

This chain joins TRBV7-2 and TRBJ1-4; tentative D call: TRBD1 (5 bases). V was cut by 2 bases and J by 6 bases, with 10 bases left in between. Germline V gene lookup returns CDR1 SGHTA and CDR2 FQGNSA. This CDR3 spans 14 amino acids. The CDR3: CASSLFGTDEKLFF. CDR3 in DNA: TGTGCCAGCAGCTTATTCGGGACTGATGAAAAACTGTTTTTT.

V gene TRBV5-4 combines with J gene TRBJ1-2; 8 nucleotides agree with TRBD1. This CDR3 spans 14 amino acids. Germline assignment: CDR1 SGHNT and CDR2 YYREEE (reference sequence). Trimming removed 2 bases from V and 7 bases from J; junction bases left unmatched: 7. The DNA for the CDR3 is TGTGCCAGCAGCTTCGGGACAGGCTCTTCTGGCTACACCTTC. Translation: CASSFGTGSSGYTF.

This chain uses TRBV7-8 with TRBJ1-1; 7 positions agree with TRBD1. Germline V CDR1 and CDR2: SGHVS, FQNEAQ. The CDR3 totals 16 residues. V was pared by 5 bases and J by 1 base, with 10 bases of the junction left unmatched. DNA for the CDR3: TGTGCCAGCAGCAGAAGAACCGGGACAGAGAACACTGAAGCTTTCTTT. Its protein product is CASSRRTGTENTEAFF. The full variable domain, with the rest looked up from reference TRBV7-8 and TRBJ1-1, is GAGVSQSPRYKVAKRGQDVALRCDPISGHVSLFWYQQALGQGPEFLTYFQNEAQLDKSGLPSDRFFAERPEGSVSTLKIQRTQQEDSAVYLCASSRRTGTENTEAFFGQGTRLTVV.

The V and J genes are TRBV20-1 and TRBJ2-3; 11 nucleotides match TRBD2. The germline V gene has CDR1 DFQATT and CDR2 SNEGSKA (reference sequence). V shed 7 bases, J shed 2 bases, and the junction held 5 bases outside the gene matches. The CDR3 extends over 14 amino acids. The CDR3 here is CSGLAGGSTDTQYF. The CDR3 DNA sequence: TGCAGTGGCTTAGCGGGAGGGTCCACAGATACGCAGTATTTT.